This TCR beta chain originates from a study of blood T cell repertoires in COVID-19. CDR1 and CDR2 (germline): SQVTM, ANQGSEA. The CDR3 length is 12 residues. V was clipped by 4 bases and J by 11 bases; unmatched bases: 10. The assay was immunoSEQ multiplex PCR, and TCRdb's table has in-frame clones only and misses some. This table holds about 80,000 clones, approximately 82% found once. Sequenced: peripheral blood. The clonotype originates from an elderly man with active or convalescent COVID-19. J is TRBJ1-1 and V is TRBV29-1, with 7 bases fitting TRBD1. CDR3 residues: CSVARDRSEAFF. The CDR3 nucleotides read TGCAGCGTTGCGCGGGACAGAAGTGAGGCTTTCTTT. The full variable domain, rest sourced from reference TRBV29-1 and TRBJ1-1, is SAVISQKPSRDICQRGTSLTIQCQVDSQVTMMFWYRQQPGQSLTLIATANQGSEATYESGFVIDKFPISRPNLTFSTLTVSNMSPEDSSIYLCSVARDRSEAFFGQGTRLTVV.